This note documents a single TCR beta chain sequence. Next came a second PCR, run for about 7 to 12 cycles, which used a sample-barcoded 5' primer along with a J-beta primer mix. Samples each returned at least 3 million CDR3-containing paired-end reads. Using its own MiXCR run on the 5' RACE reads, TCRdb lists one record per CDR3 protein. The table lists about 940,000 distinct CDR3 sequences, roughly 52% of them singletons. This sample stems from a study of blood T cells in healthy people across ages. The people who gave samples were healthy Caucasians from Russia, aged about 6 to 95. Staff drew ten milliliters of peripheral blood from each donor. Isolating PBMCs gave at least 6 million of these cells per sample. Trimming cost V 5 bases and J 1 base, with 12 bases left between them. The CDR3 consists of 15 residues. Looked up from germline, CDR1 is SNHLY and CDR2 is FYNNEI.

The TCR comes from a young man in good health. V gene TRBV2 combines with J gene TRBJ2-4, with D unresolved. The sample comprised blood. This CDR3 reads CASSRPTGAKNIQYF. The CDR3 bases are TGTGCCAGCAGTCGCCCCACCGGGGCCAAAAACATTCAGTACTTC.